This T cell receptor (beta chain) was found in a study of shared clonotypes between healthy human individuals. The assay was immunoSEQ multiplex PCR, and TCRdb's table has in-frame clones only and misses some. The sample yields 950,000 to 1,100,000 clones, around 74% seen once. The V gene's germline CDR1 is SGHRS and CDR2 YFSETQ. V shed 0 bases, J shed 4 bases, and the junction held 3 bases outside the gene matches. This CDR3 has 15 residues. Source material: memory CD4+ T cells sorted from blood. The subset here: CD45RA-negative fraction. The V call is TRBV5-1, the J call TRBJ2-1, with 8 bases identical to TRBD2. This clonotype was obtained from a young man in good health. The CDR3 DNA reads TGCGCCAGCAGCTTGGCGGGAGGGATTTACAATGAGCAGTTCTTC. Translating it yields CASSLAGGIYNEQFF.